This T cell receptor beta chain was sequenced during a study of blood T cell repertoires in COVID-19. As for the study in general: PBMCs, B-cell-depleted T cells, or T cells provided the cDNA or gDNA that made up the material.

V was pared by 7 bases and J by 5 bases, with 14 bases between. The CDR3 consists of 13 residues. Germline lookup yields CDR1 ENHRY and CDR2 SYGVKD. Clones were read by immunoSEQ multiplex PCR, and TCRdb kept only the in-frame ones, dropping some. The data contain approximately 170,000 clones, around 80% of them singletons. Sequencing was carried out using peripheral blood. The sequence was collected from an elderly woman with acute or convalescent COVID-19. The V and J genes are TRBV10-3 and TRBJ1-1; D is possibly TRBD1 (6 bases). The CDR3 DNA reads as TGTGCCATCACCGAGGGGGGAGGGACTGAAGCTTTCTTT. Its translation is CAITEGGGTEAFF.